What follows are 11 T cell receptor beta chains derived from one specimen sequenced in a study of T cell repertoires in cytomegalovirus infection. TCRdb reanalysed the reads using MiXCR and keeps one entry per CDR3 protein. The sample consists of roughly 230,000 distinct CDR3 sequences, about a sixth of them appearing once. Sequenced: CD8+ T cells from PBMCs. The receptor set was obtained from a human donor in good health (CMV status not recorded). Some clones in this sample may be carry-over from other donors' samples.

This clonotype was seen more than once but under ten times. The chain links TRBV28 to TRBJ2-7; D uncertain. The CDR3 sequence is 12 residues long. V dropped 2 bases and J dropped 5 bases, with 7 bases sitting between them. Per the germline V gene, CDR1 is MDHEN and CDR2 is SYDVKM. The CDR3 sequence is CASSLPRDEQYF. In nucleotides, the CDR3 is TGTGCCAGCAGTTTACCTCGGGACGAGCAGTACTTC.

In this sample, this clonotype turned up many times. The chain is built from TRBV7-2 and TRBJ1-2; 10 nucleotides line up with TRBD1. The CDR3 totals 18 residues. CDR1 is SGHTA and CDR2 is FQGNSA in the germline V gene. J lost 4 bases, V lost 0 bases, and 11 bases had no gene match. CDR3 amino acids: CASSLAPDRDRGSYGYTF. DNA of the CDR3: TGTGCCAGCAGCTTAGCGCCAGACCGGGACAGGGGATCCTATGGCTACACCTTC.

This clonotype has just a few counts. This sequence joins TRBV19 and TRBJ1-6; D unclear. Looked up from germline, CDR1 is LNHDA and CDR2 is SQIVND (reference sequence). Trimming took 5 bases from V and 8 from J, leaving 10 bases between them. The CDR3 has 13 residues. The CDR3 DNA sequence: TGTGCCAGTAGTGCCCAAGACTATTCACCCCTCCACTTT. Protein: CASSAQDYSPLHF.

The sample holds many counts of this clonotype. The chain links TRBV7-2 to TRBJ2-1; weak D call: TRBD1 (5 bases). The CDR3 totals 14 residues. Trimming stripped 2 bases from V and 7 bases from J, with 12 bases between. Germline CDR1 and CDR2: SGHTA and FQGNSA. CDR3 region: CASSLLQASNEQFF. CDR3 nucleotides: TGTGCCAGCAGCTTACTACAGGCTTCTAATGAGCAGTTCTTC.

This clonotype appeared many times. V is TRBV7-9 and J is TRBJ2-1; 8 bases are shared with TRBD2. Germline CDR1 and CDR2: SEHNR and FQNEAQ (reference sequence). V shed 0 bases, J shed 4 bases, and the junction held 2 bases outside the gene matches. CDR3 length: 15 amino acids. In DNA form, the CDR3 reads TGTGCCAGCAGCTTAGCACTAGCGGAGTACAATGAGCAGTTCTTC. This codes for CASSLALAEYNEQFF.

This clonotype was recorded a few times. The chain carries TRBV19 and TRBJ1-5; D unclear. CDR3 size: 15 residues. The germline V gene encodes CDR1 LNHDA and CDR2 SQIVND (reference sequence). V was clipped by 3 bases and J by 4 bases, with 13 bases between them. The DNA for the CDR3 is TGTGCCAGTAGTATTTATTCGGCCACAAATCAGCCCCAGCATTTT. It yields the protein CASSIYSATNQPQHF.

The rearrangement uses TRBV7-4 and TRBJ2-5, with 7 bases matching TRBD1. Germline-derived CDR1 and CDR2 are SGHVT and SQSDAQ. Losses at the gene ends were 3 bases for V and 11 bases for J; bases not matched to a gene: 9. This CDR3 has 13 residues. The CDR3 region has the DNA TGTGCCAGCAGCTTTGCCCCTTCGGGACAGCAGTACTTC. It translates to CASSFAPSGQQYF.

Remarks on this clonotype: This may stem from a read error, because a much larger clone lies one nucleotide away. This rearrangement joins TRBV19 to TRBJ1-1; D unresolved. In germline, CDR1 is LNHDA, CDR2 SQIVND (reference sequence). Trimming pared 10 bases from V and 0 bases from J, leaving 12 bases between. CDR3 length: 13 residues. CDR3 in amino acids: CATKTAVNTEAFF. DNA for the CDR3: TGTGCCACCAAAACGGCCGTGAACACTGAAGCTTTCTTT.

The rearrangement joins TRBV28 to TRBJ1-2; tentative D call: TRBD1 (6 bases). Trimming took off 5 bases at V and 1 base at J, with 14 bases between the two ends. The CDR3 has 15 amino acids. Germline CDR1 and CDR2: MDHEN and SYDVKM. The CDR3 DNA is TGTGCCAGCAGTCTCCTCAGGGGACTTAACTATGGCTACACCTTC. This sequence encodes CASSLLRGLNYGYTF.

V is TRBV3-1 and J is TRBJ2-5; a possible D gene is TRBD2 (6 bases). Germline V gene lookup returns CDR1 LGHDT and CDR2 YNNKEL (reference sequence). The germline V and J ends were trimmed by 5 bases and 1 base, with 11 bases remaining between them. The CDR3 consists of 14 residues. CDR3 sequence: CASSYASVQETQYF. The CDR3, as DNA: TGTGCCAGCAGCTACGCTAGCGTCCAAGAGACCCAGTACTTC.

Here the CDR3 DNA reads TGCGCCAGCAGCGGGGGGACAGGCGAGGACCAGCCCCAGCATTTT. Translating it yields CASSGGTGEDQPQHF. The chain is built from TRBV5-1 and TRBJ1-5; 8 nucleotides line up with TRBD1. The trim removed 4 bases at V and 7 bases at J, leaving 10 bases unmatched. The CDR3 contains 15 residues. Germline CDR1 SGHRS, CDR2 YFSETQ. Full variable domain (outside the CDR3, taken from reference TRBV5-1 and TRBJ1-5): KAGVTQTPRYLIKTRGQQVTLSCSPISGHRSVSWYQQTPGQGLQFLFEYFSETQRNKGNFPGRFSGRQFSNSRSEMNVSTLELGDSALYLCASSGGTGEDQPQHFGDGTRLSIL.